This TCR beta chain is drawn from a study of shared clonotypes between healthy human individuals. The study's findings and limits: Limited genetic and exposure-history diversity came from having few donors.

This CDR3 comprises 14 residues. From germline, CDR1 is MNHNS and CDR2 SASEGT. V was pared by 6 bases and J by 6 bases, with 7 bases of the junction left unmatched. Sequencing was performed with immunoSEQ multiplex PCR; in TCRdb, only in-frame clones are kept and a portion is missing. The profile shows some 350,000 clones, 74% of them singletons. Points on this clone: Antigen: not known.

The clonotype comes from a man aged 30 to 45 in good health. This sequence joins TRBV6-1 and TRBJ2-4; the match to TRBD2 covers 8 bases. Sequencing used memory CD4+ T cells sorted from blood. Described subset: CD45RA-negative fraction. The CDR3, as DNA: TGTGCCAGCAGCCCGGGGGGGCAGGCAAACATTCAGTACTTC. Protein: CASSPGGQANIQYF.